The T cell receptor (beta chain) under discussion was sequenced for a study of blood T cell repertoires in COVID-19. Across the whole study: Sites across the United States, Italy and Spain contributed samples from acute and convalescent COVID-19. Sources were T cells, B-cell-depleted T cells, or PBMCs; the material itself was cDNA or gDNA.

V was clipped by 7 bases and J by 4 bases; unmatched bases: 8. The CDR3 contains 14 residues. From germline, CDR1 is LNHDA and CDR2 SQIVND (reference sequence). The authors' processing: Cell counts per sample came from amplifying reference gene primers. Profiling relied on immunoSEQ multiplex PCR, and the TCRdb table lists in-frame clones only, not all of them. From that table come the V and J calls and clone size; the DNA was used to work out D and trimming. This table has 85,000 to 130,000 clones, around 87% appearing once. The sample holds a few counts of this clone. The receptor was isolated from a man aged 50-60 years with acute or convalescent COVID-19. The genes are TRBV19 and TRBJ2-3, with 7 bases identical to TRBD1. The sample taken for sequencing was peripheral blood. CDR3 in DNA: TGTGCCAGTACTGCGAAGGGGGCGGCAGATACGCAGTATTTT. It codes for CASTAKGAADTQYF.